This T cell receptor beta chain derives from a study of identical twins. With 8 bases removed from V and 0 bases from J, the gap between germline ends came to 10 bases. CDR3 size: 12 residues. Germline CDR1 is SQVTM and CDR2 is ANQGSEA. In the case of this clonotype: Its specificity is unknown.

TCRdb re-called the 5' RACE reads through MiXCR, storing one row per CDR3 protein. The top ten clones hold approximately 2.9% of a sample with about 470,000 distinct CDR3 sequences, 20% to 30% of them seen once. Study results and caveats: Analyses of zero insertions could, in part, be confounded by invariant MAIT and iNKT cells.

A further study also used this sample, focusing on T cells expressing NK-cell markers. From that report: Of eight sequenced donors, seven were HCMV-seropositive and one HCMV-seronegative.

The origin of this receptor is a woman aged 18-29 years in good health. The rearrangement joins TRBV29-1 to TRBJ2-5; D not resolved. Input material: CD4+ T cells sorted from blood. CDR3 residues: CSHTLYQETQYF. The CDR3, as DNA: TGCAGCCATACCCTTTACCAAGAGACCCAGTACTTC.